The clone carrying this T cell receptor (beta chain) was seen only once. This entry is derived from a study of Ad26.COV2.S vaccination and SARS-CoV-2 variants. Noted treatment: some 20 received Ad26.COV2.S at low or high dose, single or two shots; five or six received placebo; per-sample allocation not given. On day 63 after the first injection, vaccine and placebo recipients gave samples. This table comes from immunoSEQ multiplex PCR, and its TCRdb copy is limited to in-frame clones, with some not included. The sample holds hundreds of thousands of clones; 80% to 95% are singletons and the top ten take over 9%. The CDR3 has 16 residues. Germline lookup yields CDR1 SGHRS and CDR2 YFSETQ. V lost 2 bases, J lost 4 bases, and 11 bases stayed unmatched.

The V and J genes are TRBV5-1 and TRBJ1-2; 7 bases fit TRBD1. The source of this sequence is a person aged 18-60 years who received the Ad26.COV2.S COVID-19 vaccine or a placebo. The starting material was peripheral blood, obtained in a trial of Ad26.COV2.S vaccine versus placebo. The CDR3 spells CASSLDLMGQTYGYTF. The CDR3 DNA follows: TGCGCCAGCAGCTTAGATTTAATGGGACAGACCTATGGCTACACCTTC.